What follows are 23 T cell receptor beta chains derived from one specimen sequenced in a study of tumor-infiltrating lymphocytes in primary liver carcinoma. RNA isolated from unsorted whole blood supplied the blood RNA, with germline DNA also extracted. Making TCR beta cDNA involved approximately 0.5 ug total RNA and a constant-region primer. Amplification in three nested multiplex PCR rounds with slightly modified ARM-PCR gave rise to TCR beta libraries. Forward primers for TRBV1-TRBV30 and a C-beta reverse primer served the first two PCR rounds, at about 11 cycles each. TCRdb itself ran the multiplex PCR reads through MiXCR, one entry per CDR3 protein. The table includes around 330,000 distinct CDR3 sequences, about 60% detected once. Sample: peripheral blood. The receptors stem from a man aged 40-49 years with primary liver carcinoma and hepatitis B virus infection.

This clonotype was seen only a few times. The V and J genes are TRBV7-9 and TRBJ2-7, with D hard to call. The CDR3 is 15 amino acids. Germline CDR1 is SEHNR and CDR2 is FQNEAQ (reference sequence). V lost 1 base and J 2 bases, leaving 12 bases between the germline ends. The CDR3 reads CASSLGLVLTYEQYF. CDR3 coding DNA: TGTGCCAGCAGCTTAGGGCTAGTGCTGACCTACGAGCAGTACTTC.

The sample holds a few counts of this clonotype. V usage is TRBV7-8 and J usage is TRBJ2-1, with TRBD2 matching over 12 bases. The CDR3 has 14 amino acids. V gave up 4 bases and J gave up 9 bases; unmatched junction bases: 4. Germline V gene data show CDR1 as SGHVS and CDR2 as FQNEAQ. The DNA of the CDR3 is TGTGCCAGCAGCTCAAGACTAGCGGGAGTTGAGCAGTTCTTC. Residues: CASSSRLAGVEQFF.

Comments on this clonotype: Being one base from a much bigger clone, this may be a read error. This chain connects TRBV14 to TRBJ2-1; 7 bases are shared with TRBD2. The length of the CDR3 is 14 residues. Germline-derived CDR1 and CDR2 are SGHDN and FVKESK. In DNA form, the CDR3 reads TGTGCCAGCAGGGTATTTGGTGAAGCGGGAAAGCAGCTCTTC. Translation gives CASRVFGEAGKQLF.

A note on this clonotype: At one end, the junction sequence differs from germline, possibly due to a read error. The rearrangement uses TRBV4-3 and TRBJ1-5, with D maybe TRBD1 (5 bases). CDR1 and CDR2 from the germline V gene are LGHNA and YSLEER. There are 13 residues in the CDR3. The CDR3 loop reads CVSSQSREQPQHF. CDR3 in DNA: TGCGTCAGCAGCCAGTCCAGGGAGCAACCCCAGCATTTT.

The genes are TRBV6-2 or TRBV6-3 and TRBJ1-2; 7 bases are a match to TRBD1. V shed 5 bases and J 7 bases; nucleotides not matched to a gene: 4. Germline V gene sequence: CDR1 MNHEY, CDR2 SVGEGT. The CDR3 consists of 12 residues. In nucleotides, the CDR3 is TGTGCCAGCAGTCAAACAGGGGCTGGCTACACCTTC. Translating it yields CASSQTGAGYTF.

This clonotype came up many times. The J gene is TRBJ2-5, the V gene TRBV4-3; D perhaps matches TRBD1 (5 bases). The germline V and J ends were trimmed by 3 bases and 0 bases, with 17 bases remaining between them. Germline lookup yields CDR1 LGHNA and CDR2 YSLEER. The CDR3 sequence is 17 residues long. CDR3 region: CASSQTAGPRYQETQYF. The DNA for the CDR3 is TGCGCCAGCAGCCAGACGGCAGGGCCTAGGTACCAAGAGACCCAGTACTTC.

This sequence joins TRBV29-1 and TRBJ1-2; D is ambiguous. From germline, CDR1 is SQVTM and CDR2 ANQGSEA. The V end lost 7 bases, the J end lost 1 base, and 10 bases lay between the germline ends. The CDR3 is 12 residues long. In nucleotides, the CDR3 is TGCAGCGCTGGTCGGGGTAACTATGGCTACACCTTC. Encoded protein: CSAGRGNYGYTF.

A note on this clonotype: A much larger clone sits a single nucleotide away, making a read error possible. The CDR3 loop reads CASSEVGVPGNEQFF. CDR3 sequence (DNA): TGTGCCAGCAGTGAAGTTGGGGTGCCGGGGAATGAGCAGTTCTTC. The V and J genes are TRBV6-1 and TRBJ2-1; D possibly corresponds to TRBD2 (5 bases). The CDR3 has 15 residues. Germline values: CDR1 MNHNS, CDR2 SASEGT. Trimming took 1 base from V and 7 from J, leaving 14 bases between them.

Worth noting for this clonotype: A much larger clone lies a single base off, so this may be a read error. J is TRBJ2-1 and V is TRBV10-3; 13 bases agree with TRBD2. The CDR3 consists of 16 residues. After removal of 4 bases from V and 6 bases from J, the junction contained 6 bases not matched to a gene. The germline gives CDR1 ENHRY, CDR2 SYGVKD. CDR3 sequence (DNA): TGTGCCATCAGTGGCCCCGGGACTAGCGGGATCAATGAGCAGTTCTTC. This encodes CAISGPGTSGINEQFF.

Points on this clonotype: A read error is possible here, since a much larger clone lies one base away. V gene TRBV6-5 combines with J gene TRBJ1-2; D is uncertain. CDR3 length: 15 amino acids. Germline V lookup: CDR1 MNHEY, CDR2 SVGAGI. CDR3 in DNA: TGTCCCAGCAGTGGCGAGACACAACCTAACTATGGCTACACCTTC. Translation: CPSSGETQPNYGYTF.

Of note for this clonotype: A read error may be the cause here, since a much bigger clone is one base away. The chain has TRBV4-1 and TRBJ2-1, with D unclear. The CDR3 totals 15 residues. Germline V CDR1 and CDR2: MGHRA, YSYEKL. The ends were cut back, 3 bases at V and 5 bases at J, with 14 bases in the middle. The CDR3 protein is CASSQPTARDNEQFF. The CDR3 bases are TGCGCCAGCAGCCAGCCGACCGCCCGGGACAATGAGCAGTTCTTC.

Concerning this clonotype itself: With a much larger clone just one base away, this may be a read error. The V call is TRBV10-3, the J call TRBJ2-5, with TRBD2 as a possible D gene (6 bases). CDR1 ENHRY and CDR2 SYGVKD come from the germline V gene. The CDR3 extends over 11 amino acids. The CDR3 coding sequence is TGTGCCATCAGTGACCGGGAGATCCAGTACTTC. This gives the protein CAISDREIQYF.

This clonotype was counted at least ten times. The gene calls are TRBV6-5 and TRBJ1-5; no firm D call. Deletions cut 5 bases from V and 1 base from J, with 15 bases between. The CDR3 is 16 residues long. CDR1 and CDR2 (germline): MNHEY, SVGAGI. The CDR3: CASSTILGGSNQPQHF. The CDR3 DNA reads as TGTGCCAGCAGTACCATCCTCGGAGGGAGCAATCAGCCCCAGCATTTT.

V is TRBV20-1 and J is TRBJ2-3; weak D call: TRBD1 (6 bases). V was pared by 3 bases and J by 2 bases, with 12 bases between. The CDR3 loop spans 14 amino acids. From germline, CDR1 is DFQATT and CDR2 SNEGSKA (reference sequence). The CDR3: CSASFQGITDTQYF. Here the CDR3 DNA reads TGCAGTGCTAGCTTCCAGGGGATCACAGATACGCAGTATTTT.

The chain employs TRBV6-2 or TRBV6-3 and TRBJ2-1; no reliable D call. The germline V gene has CDR1 MNHEY and CDR2 SVGEGT. V was clipped by 4 bases and J by 0 bases, with 16 bases between them. The CDR3 spans 17 residues. The CDR3 here is CASSFSVRKSSYNEQFF. The CDR3 bases are TGTGCCAGCAGTTTCTCCGTTCGGAAGAGCTCCTACAATGAGCAGTTCTTC.

This clonotype was counted between two and nine times. A much larger clone sits a single nucleotide away, making a read error possible. The CDR3 does not close with the conserved phenylalanine or tryptophan, likely indicating a read error. This chain connects TRBV29-1 to TRBJ2-5; maybe TRBD2 (6 bases). Per germline, CDR1 SQVTM and CDR2 ANQGSEA. Trimming stripped 8 bases from V and 2 bases from J, with 18 bases between. CDR3 length: 14 amino acids. CDR3 DNA sequence: TGCAGCTGCCACGTCGGGGCGGGGCAAGAGACCCAGTACCTC. As protein: CSCHVGAGQETQYL.

A word on this clonotype: Mismatch with germline at one junction end may stem from a read error. This rearrangement joins TRBV10-3 to TRBJ2-3; TRBD2 is a possible D gene (6 bases). Germline CDR1 and CDR2: ENHRY and SYGVKD. The CDR3 length is 16 residues. The CDR3 spells CAINAGNLFSIDTQYF. The CDR3 coding sequence is TGTGCCATCAATGCGGGGAACCTATTTAGCATAGATACGCAGTATTTT.

Many counts were recorded for this clonotype. This chain connects TRBV10-2 to TRBJ1-1; 8 nucleotides match TRBD1. V lost 10 bases and J lost 6; bases outside the gene matches: 7. The germline V gene encodes CDR1 WSHSY and CDR2 SAAADI. This CDR3 is built from 12 residues. The CDR3 spells CATVTGGSEAFF. CDR3 DNA sequence: TGCGCCACCGTCACAGGGGGTTCTGAAGCTTTCTTT.

A remark on this clonotype: A much larger clone differs from this one at a single base, so this may be a read error. The J gene is TRBJ2-7, the V gene TRBV29-1; 8 bases align to TRBD2. The CDR3 runs 14 residues. Germline lookup yields CDR1 SQVTM and CDR2 ANQGSEA. DNA of the CDR3: TGCAGCGGGTCGGGGGGGCAGGGTGTCTACGATCAGTACTTC. This gives the protein CSGSGGQGVYDQYF.

Of note for this clonotype: A clone one base away is much larger, so this may be a read error. The chain uses TRBV4-1 and TRBJ1-3; D remains ambiguous. CDR1 and CDR2 (germline): MGHRA, YSYEKL. Deletions cut 1 base from V and 4 bases from J, with 11 bases between. The CDR3 length is 15 residues. The CDR3 DNA follows: TGCGCCAGCAGCCAAGGCGAAGCTTCGGGAAACACCATATATTTT. It is translated as CASSQGEASGNTIYF.

On this clonotype: This could be a read error, since a much larger clone is one nucleotide away. The CDR3 bases are TGTGCCATCAGTGCGGGAGGAGAAAACACCGGGGAGCTGTTTTTT. Translated, it gives CAISAGGENTGELFF. The chain links TRBV10-3 to TRBJ2-2; 7 bases agree with TRBD2. This CDR3 contains 15 residues. Per the germline V gene, CDR1 is ENHRY and CDR2 is SYGVKD. The V gene end was trimmed by 4 bases and the J gene end by 2 bases; junction bases not matched to a gene: 4.

A remark on this clonotype: This may arise from a read error, as a much more abundant clone is one base away. The chain uses TRBV6-5 and TRBJ2-4, with TRBD2 as a possible D gene (6 bases). Germline CDR1 is MNHEY and CDR2 is SVGAGI. CDR3 length: 14 residues. V was clipped by 6 bases and J by 8 bases, with 17 bases between them. CDR3 coding DNA: TGTGCCAGCAGCGGACCGTTTGGAGGGCACATTCAGTACTTC. Encoded protein: CASSGPFGGHIQYF.

There are a few counts of this clonotype. CDR3 in amino acids: CASSLRTGVEEQYF. The CDR3 DNA sequence: TGTGCCAGCAGCTTAAGGACGGGAGTGGAAGAGCAGTACTTC. This rearrangement joins TRBV7-9 to TRBJ2-7, with a weak D call TRBD2 (6 bases). The CDR3 has 14 amino acids. Germline V CDR1 and CDR2: SEHNR, FQNEAQ (reference sequence). With 2 bases removed from V and 7 bases from J, the gap between germline ends came to 15 bases.